This TCR beta chain is from a study of early T cells in non-severe SARS-CoV-2 infection. Across the whole study: The chains were unpaired, and the sequenced material was bulk RNA from unsorted whole blood. Findings and limits, study-wide: VDJdb matching, biased toward anti-spike CD8 responses, missed private and CD4 specificities.

On this clonotype itself: Its cognate antigen is unknown.

One entry per CDR3 protein results from TCRdb running MiXCR on the 5' RACE reads. The sample holds 35,000 to 45,000 distinct CDR3 sequences; roughly 6.1% are singletons and the top ten take less than 25%. Trimming removed 4 bases from V and 5 bases from J; junction bases left unmatched: 12. CDR3 length equals 19 residues. CDR1 and CDR2 from the germline V gene are SEHNR and FQNEAQ (reference sequence). The sequence was obtained from an adult who was a healthcare worker with PCR-confirmed SARS-CoV-2 infection or an uninfected control (not recorded which). The sample in question was whole blood, obtained at baseline. The rearrangement links TRBV7-9 to TRBJ2-1; TRBD2 matches at 15 bases. The chain's CDR3 is CASSSLGLAGGLLHNEQFF. The CDR3 region has the DNA TGTGCCAGCAGCTCCCTGGGACTAGCGGGAGGCCTTCTTCACAATGAGCAGTTCTTC.